Below, one T cell receptor beta chain is given with its context. Its antigen is unidentified. This entry is derived from a study of vaccination and CD4 T cells after COVID-19. Study information: The cells in question were stimulated using overlapping spike peptides derived from SARS-CoV-2, HCoV-NL63, HCoV-OC43 and HCoV-229E. The control cultures got either a CEFX pool, an HIV-1 Nef pool, or no peptide at all.

Treatment in this sample: approximately nine-day PBMC culture with coronavirus spike peptide pools or control peptides (ViraFEST assay). Once peptide pools had expanded antigen-specific T cells, ViraFEST sequenced TCRs. Cultured CD4+ T cells had their DNA profiled by the Oncomine TCR Beta short-read assay. It was cultured CD4+ T cells from which genomic DNA was extracted. TCRdb independently ran MiXCR on the PCR reads; one entry per CDR3 protein. The table includes about 21,000 distinct CDR3 sequences, 70% detected once. The specimen was CD4+ T cells from blood, cultured in vitro. The source of this sequence is a human donor who had recovered from COVID-19.

This chain's CDR3 is CASSKIANTGELFF. In DNA form, the CDR3 reads TGTGCCAGTAGTAAGATAGCGAACACCGGGGAGCTGTTTTTT. The V and J genes are TRBV19 and TRBJ2-2; D remains unclear. V was clipped by 4 bases and J by 0 bases, with 6 bases between them. Per germline, CDR1 LNHDA and CDR2 SQIVND (reference sequence). The CDR3 spans 14 residues.